This T cell receptor beta chain was identified during a study of OX40 agonist ivuxolimab in advanced cancers. Study in general: Clinicians treated patients with ivuxolimab, an agonistic anti-OX40 (CD134) antibody. One patient with hepatocellular carcinoma and two with cutaneous melanoma, three in all, had partial responses.

Study-level results: The 0.1-3.0 mg/kg partial responders had among the lowest clonal expansion. Researchers report that CD8+ T cells had, on average, more expanded clones than CD4+.

The protocol was immunoSEQ multiplex PCR, while the TCRdb copy is restricted to in-frame clones and leaves out a portion. The sample records about 40,000 clones, 88% being singletons. For this clone: Antigen: not known.

The sequencing here drew on CD4+ or CD8+ T cells sorted from blood, taken in a trial of the OX40 agonist ivuxolimab. This sequence was found in an adult with an advanced solid tumor such as melanoma, head and neck, liver or kidney cancer.

Written as DNA, the CDR3 is TGTGCCAGCAGCCCGACTGGGAATAACGCGTACGAGCAGTACTTC. It is translated as CASSPTGNNAYEQYF. The chain carries TRBV6-5 and TRBJ2-7; no definite D call. Trimming pared 6 bases from V and 4 bases from J, leaving 19 bases between. The CDR3 is made up of 15 amino acids. Germline V gene lookup returns CDR1 MNHEY and CDR2 SVGAGI.